The 23 T cell receptor beta chains below all came from one sample that was sequenced in a study of CD8+ T cells in alopecia areata. Following extraction, RNA underwent reverse transcription to cDNA, which served as the sequencing template. Produced via immunoSEQ multiplex PCR; TCRdb's table is partial and in-frame only. The repertoire consists of some 150,000 clones, with 67% occurring once and the leading ten covering roughly 10%. This material consisted of CD8+ T cells sorted from blood, taken at week 0. These TCRs come from a human donor with alopecia areata.

V usage is TRBV5-6 and J usage is TRBJ2-2, with D unresolved. The CDR3 consists of 12 residues. Per germline, CDR1 SGHDT and CDR2 YYEEEE. The V and J ends lost 3 bases and 0 bases respectively, with 0 bases between them. Here the CDR3 DNA reads TGTGCCAGCAGCTCGAACACCGGGGAGCTGTTTTTT. Translated, it gives CASSSNTGELFF.

This clone was detected only a few times. The identical CDR3 is also encoded by other nucleotide sequences in the sample. This chain joins TRBV29-1 and TRBJ2-2, with 8 bases that match TRBD1. CDR1 is SQVTM, CDR2 ANQGSEA, per germline. The junction had 6 bases not matched to a gene; V was cut back by 6 bases and J by 3 bases. The CDR3 loop spans 14 amino acids. In DNA, the CDR3 is TGCAGCGTACCCGGGACAGGAGACACCGGGGAGCTGTTTTTT. It is translated as CSVPGTGDTGELFF.

This rearrangement joins TRBV5-6 to TRBJ2-7; the match to TRBD1 covers 9 bases. The CDR3 totals 14 residues. CDR1 and CDR2 from the germline V gene are SGHDT and YYEEEE. J gave up 5 bases and V 0 bases, and 3 bases lay outside the gene matches. Here the CDR3 reads CASSLGDRVHEQYF. CDR3 DNA: TGTGCCAGCAGCTTGGGGGACAGGGTGCACGAGCAGTACTTC.

The V call is TRBV29-1, the J call TRBJ2-7, with 8 positions matching TRBD1. V trimming: 8 bases; J trimming: 2 bases; junction bases outside the gene matches: 5. The CDR3 consists of 12 residues. Germline lookup yields CDR1 SQVTM and CDR2 ANQGSEA. Written as DNA, the CDR3 is TGCAGCATAAGACAGGGGACCTACGAGCAGTACTTC. It is translated as CSIRQGTYEQYF.

The chain links TRBV29-1 to TRBJ1-1; D is ambiguous. The CDR3 contains 11 residues. V was clipped by 7 bases and J by 0 bases, with 6 bases between them. The germline V gene has CDR1 SQVTM and CDR2 ANQGSEA. The CDR3 sequence: CSGHLNTEAFF. CDR3 in DNA: TGCAGCGGGCATTTGAACACTGAAGCTTTCTTT.

The chain joins TRBV19 to TRBJ2-7, with a possible D match to TRBD2 (6 bases). Germline V lookup: CDR1 LNHDA, CDR2 SQIVND (reference sequence). This CDR3 has 14 residues. With 3 bases removed from V and 3 bases from J, the gap between germline ends came to 12 bases. The CDR3 DNA reads TGTGCCAGTAGTATCCTCCCGGGGGACTACGAGCAGTACTTC. This codes for CASSILPGDYEQYF.

The chain links TRBV5-6 to TRBJ2-7; 9 bases align to TRBD1. The CDR3 is 15 amino acids. The ends lost 0 bases at V and 2 bases at J; junction bases unmatched: 3. Germline V gives CDR1 SGHDT, CDR2 YYEEEE. This CDR3 is CASSLGGQGPYEQYF. The CDR3 DNA sequence: TGTGCCAGCAGCTTGGGTGGACAGGGGCCCTACGAGCAGTACTTC.

The genes are TRBV27 and TRBJ1-1; no reliable D call. CDR3 length: 14 amino acids. V dropped 3 bases and J dropped 0 bases, with 8 bases sitting between them. Germline values: CDR1 MNHEY, CDR2 SMNVEV (reference sequence). The CDR3 DNA sequence: TGTGCCAGCAGTTTTCTCAGCATGAACACTGAAGCTTTCTTT. It is translated as CASSFLSMNTEAFF.

The chain combines TRBV2 with TRBJ1-2; 7 nucleotides align to TRBD1. The germline V gene encodes CDR1 SNHLY and CDR2 FYNNEI. The CDR3 sequence is 14 residues long. J gave up 7 bases and V 10 bases, and 15 bases lay outside the gene matches. Here the CDR3 reads CATLTTGRTGGYTF. CDR3 sequence (DNA): TGTGCCACCCTAACGACCGGGAGGACAGGTGGCTACACCTTC.

This clone has a single count. V usage is TRBV6-5 and J usage is TRBJ1-1; unclear D gene. Trimming removed 9 bases at V and 6 bases at J, with 11 bases between. Germline V lookup: CDR1 MNHEY, CDR2 SVGAGI. The CDR3 sequence is 11 residues long. CDR3: CASGPPAEAFF. In DNA form, the CDR3 reads TGTGCCAGTGGGCCCCCGGCTGAAGCTTTCTTT.

This clone has only one observation. The rearrangement links TRBV6-1 to TRBJ2-1; TRBD2 matches at 10 bases. This CDR3 is built from 13 residues. The germline CDR1 and CDR2 sequences are MNHNS and SASEGT. V lost 8 bases, J lost 9 bases, and 7 bases stayed unmatched. CDR3 nucleotides: TGTGCCAGCCATGGACTAGCGGTCGGTGAGCAGTTCTTC. Translation: CASHGLAVGEQFF.

The chain combines TRBV2 with TRBJ1-2; possibly TRBD1 for D (6 bases). V lost 4 bases to trimming and J lost 2 bases, with 14 bases between them. The CDR3 loop spans 15 amino acids. CDR1 is SNHLY and CDR2 is FYNNEI in the germline V gene. Here the CDR3 reads CASSVRDTQNYGYTF. The CDR3 coding sequence is TGTGCCAGCAGTGTCCGGGACACCCAAAACTATGGCTACACCTTC.

This chain links TRBV7-2 with TRBJ2-3; D gene unclear. CDR1 is SGHTA and CDR2 is FQGNSA in the germline V gene. The CDR3 length is 15 residues. The V gene lost 7 bases and the J gene lost 0 bases, with 14 bases spanning the gap. CDR3 loop: CASTPGVSSTDTQYF. DNA of the CDR3: TGTGCCAGCACCCCGGGTGTTTCTAGCACAGATACGCAGTATTTT.

The chain employs TRBV9 and TRBJ1-2; a possible D gene is TRBD1 (5 bases). V lost 3 bases, J lost 4 bases, and 16 bases lay in between. The CDR3 is 15 amino acids. Germline lookup yields CDR1 SGDLS and CDR2 YYNGEE. The DNA for the CDR3 is TGTGCCAGCAGCGGAGCCGAAGGGGTACTCTATGGCTACACCTTC. Translation: CASSGAEGVLYGYTF.

The chain links TRBV9 to TRBJ1-2; 9 bases agree with TRBD1. J gave up 8 bases and V 7 bases, and 9 bases lay outside the gene matches. Germline V CDR1 and CDR2: SGDLS, YYNGEE. The CDR3 runs 13 residues. CDR3 sequence (DNA): TGTGCCAGCGGTATTGGGACAGGGCGAGGCTACACCTTC. It translates to CASGIGTGRGYTF.

The chain joins TRBV29-1 to TRBJ1-1, with D hard to call. This CDR3 comprises 11 residues. Per germline, CDR1 SQVTM and CDR2 ANQGSEA. V was trimmed by 6 bases and J by 3 bases, leaving 8 bases between them. The CDR3 region has the DNA TGCAGCGTCCCCTACGACACTGAAGCTTTCTTT. This encodes CSVPYDTEAFF.

The J gene is TRBJ1-1, the V gene TRBV29-1; D not certain. The CDR3 spans 12 residues. V was shortened by 4 bases and J by 1 base, with 7 bases between the two germline ends. Germline CDR1 is SQVTM and CDR2 is ANQGSEA. The DNA for the CDR3 is TGCAGCGTTGGACGCTCGAACACTGAAGCTTTCTTT. This sequence encodes CSVGRSNTEAFF.

The chain recombines TRBV7-6 with TRBJ1-1, with a tentative D call TRBD1 (5 bases). CDR1 and CDR2 from the germline V gene are SGHVS and FNYEAQ. CDR3 length: 14 amino acids. Trimming took off 5 bases at V and 1 base at J, with 11 bases between the two ends. This CDR3 reads CASSPGAANTEAFF. The DNA for the CDR3 is TGTGCCAGCAGCCCCGGGGCAGCGAACACTGAAGCTTTCTTT. The entire variable domain, with the rest obtained from reference TRBV7-6 and TRBJ1-1, is as follows: GAGVSQSPRYKVTKRGQDVALRCDPISGHVSLYWYRQALGQGPEFLTYFNYEAQQDKSGLPNDRFSAERPEGSISTLTIQRTEQRDSAMYRCASSPGAANTEAFFGQGTRLTVV.

The chain recombines TRBV5-1 with TRBJ2-1, with 7 bases identical to TRBD1. CDR3 length equals 15 residues. Losses at the gene ends were 2 bases for V and 0 bases for J; bases not matched to a gene: 2. Germline V lookup: CDR1 SGHRS, CDR2 YFSETQ. The CDR3 bases are TGCGCCAGCAGCTTAAACAGGGGCTCCTACAATGAGCAGTTCTTC. Translating gives CASSLNRGSYNEQFF.

V usage is TRBV15 and J usage is TRBJ2-2; no definite D call. V was pared by 3 bases and J by 3 bases, with 5 bases between. Germline CDR1 LNHNV, CDR2 YYDKDF (reference sequence). This CDR3 comprises 13 residues. The chain's CDR3 is CATSSRDTGELFF. The CDR3, as DNA: TGTGCCACCAGCAGTAGGGACACCGGGGAGCTGTTTTTT.

This clone was counted a few times. The chain joins TRBV2 to TRBJ2-3; 9 bases agree with TRBD2. The CDR3 consists of 17 residues. Germline V gene sequence: CDR1 SNHLY, CDR2 FYNNEI. Unmatched junction bases numbered 13, after V lost 8 bases and J lost 1 base. The CDR3 region is CASGEFLAGPRTDTQYF. CDR3 in DNA: TGTGCCAGCGGCGAATTTCTAGCGGGACCCCGCACAGATACGCAGTATTTT.

A single count supports this clone. CDR3 sequence: CATREHSNQPQHF. The CDR3 bases are TGTGCCACCAGAGAGCATAGCAATCAGCCCCAGCATTTT. This rearrangement joins TRBV15 to TRBJ1-5, with no clear D. The germline V gene has CDR1 LNHNV and CDR2 YYDKDF (reference sequence). Trimming cost V 6 bases and J 0 bases, with 6 bases left between them. The CDR3 extends over 13 amino acids. Drawing the rest from reference TRBV15 and TRBJ1-5, the complete variable domain is DAMVIQNPRYQVTQFGKPVTLSCSQTLNHNVMYWYQQKSSQAPKLLFHYYDKDFNNEADTPDNFQSRRPNTSFCFLDIRSPGLGDTAMYLCATREHSNQPQHFGDGTRLSIL.

This clone has only a few counts. The chain carries TRBV30 and TRBJ2-7; D remains ambiguous. The CDR3 runs 14 residues. CDR1 and CDR2 from the germline V gene are GTSNPN and SVGIG (reference sequence). Trimming left V 0 bases short and J 3 bases short, with 12 bases between. CDR3 loop: CAWSVGRFGYEQYF. The DNA of the CDR3 is TGTGCCTGGAGTGTAGGGCGTTTCGGCTACGAGCAGTACTTC.